The text below deals with one TCR beta chain. The antigen is undetermined. These data originate in a study of CXCR3-negative and CXCR3-positive naive CD8 T cells. With UMI labels, 5' RACE was used to prepare the TRB cDNA libraries. TCRdb reprocessed the 5' RACE reads; each CDR3 protein has one entry and no DNA is given. The sample totals around 90,000 distinct CDR3 sequences. Study-level results: Memory CD8+ cells had much lower diversity, and both naive subsets had comparably high diversity. TRB CDR3 properties served as the basis for inferring TCR strength, and surface CD5 was comparable between naive subsets. CXCR3-positive naive cells had more hydrophobic TRB CDR3s than CXCR3-negative naive cells.

CDR1 and CDR2 (germline): SQVTM, ANQGSEA. The CDR3 consists of 14 residues. Sequencing was performed on naive CXCR3- CD8+ T cells from blood. Stated subset: CD45RO-CCR7+CD27+CD95- naive CD8+ T cells lacking CXCR3 (TNR3-). The receptor comes from a human donor in good health. Some clones in this sample may be carry-over from other donors' samples. The V call is TRBV29-1, the J call TRBJ1-1; TCRdb returns TRBD1, unconfirmable since there is no DNA. The CDR3: CSVELQGMNTEAFF.